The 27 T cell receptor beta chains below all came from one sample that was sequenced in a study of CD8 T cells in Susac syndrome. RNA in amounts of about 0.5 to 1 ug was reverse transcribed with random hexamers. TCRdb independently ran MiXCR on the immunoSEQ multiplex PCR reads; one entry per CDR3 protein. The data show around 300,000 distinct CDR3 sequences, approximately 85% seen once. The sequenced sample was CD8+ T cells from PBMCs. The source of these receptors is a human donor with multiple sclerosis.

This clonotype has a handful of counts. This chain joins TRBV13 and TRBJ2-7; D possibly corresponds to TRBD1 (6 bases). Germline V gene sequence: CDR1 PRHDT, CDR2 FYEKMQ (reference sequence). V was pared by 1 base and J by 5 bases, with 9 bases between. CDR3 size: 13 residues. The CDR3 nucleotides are TGTGCCAGCAGCTTAGACAGGGACCACGAGCAGTACTTC. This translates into CASSLDRDHEQYF. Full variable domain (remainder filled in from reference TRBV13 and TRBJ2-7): AAGVIQSPRHLIKEKRETATLKCYPIPRHDTVYWYQQGPGQDPQFLISFYEKMQSDKGSIPDRFSAQQFSDYHSELNMSSLELGDSALYFCASSLDRDHEQYFGPGTRLTVT.

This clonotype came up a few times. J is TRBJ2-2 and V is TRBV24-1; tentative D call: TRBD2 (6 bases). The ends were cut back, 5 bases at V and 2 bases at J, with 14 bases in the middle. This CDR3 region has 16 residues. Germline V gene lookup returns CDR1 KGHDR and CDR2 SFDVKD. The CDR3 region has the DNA TGTGCCACCAGTGGGGGGGATAGAGCTAACACCGGGGAGCTGTTTTTT. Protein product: CATSGGDRANTGELFF.

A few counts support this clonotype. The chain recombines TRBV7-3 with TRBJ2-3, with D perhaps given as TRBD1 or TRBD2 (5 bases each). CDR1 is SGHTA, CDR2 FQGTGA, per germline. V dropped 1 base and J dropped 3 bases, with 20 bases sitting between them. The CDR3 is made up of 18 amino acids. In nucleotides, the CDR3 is TGTGCCAGCAGCTTAAGGGCGTCAGGGACCTTCGGTACAGATACGCAGTATTTT. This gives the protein CASSLRASGTFGTDTQYF.

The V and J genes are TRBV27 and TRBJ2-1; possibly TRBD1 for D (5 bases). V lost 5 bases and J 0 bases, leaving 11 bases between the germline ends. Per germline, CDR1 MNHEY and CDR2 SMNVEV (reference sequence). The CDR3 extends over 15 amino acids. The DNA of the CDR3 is TGTGCCAGCAGTGCAGGGTTTAGCTCCTACAATGAGCAGTTCTTC. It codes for CASSAGFSSYNEQFF.

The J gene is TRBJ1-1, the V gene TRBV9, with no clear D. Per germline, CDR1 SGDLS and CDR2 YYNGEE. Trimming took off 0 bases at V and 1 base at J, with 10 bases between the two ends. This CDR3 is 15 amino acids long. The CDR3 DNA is TGTGCCAGCAGCGTAGAACCGGTTAAGAACACTGAAGCTTTCTTT. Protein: CASSVEPVKNTEAFF.

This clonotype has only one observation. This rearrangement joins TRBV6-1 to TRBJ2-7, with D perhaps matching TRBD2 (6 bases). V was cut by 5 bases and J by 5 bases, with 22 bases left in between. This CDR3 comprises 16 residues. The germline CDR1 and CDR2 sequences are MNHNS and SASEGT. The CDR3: CASSPLDGRETDEQYF. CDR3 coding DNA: TGTGCCAGCAGTCCCCTTGACGGGAGAGAGACGGACGAGCAGTACTTC.

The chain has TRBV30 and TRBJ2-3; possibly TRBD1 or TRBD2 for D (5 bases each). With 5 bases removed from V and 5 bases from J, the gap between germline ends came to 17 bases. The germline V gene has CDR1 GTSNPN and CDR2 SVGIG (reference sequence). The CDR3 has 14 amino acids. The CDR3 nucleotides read TGTGCCTGGGACGCCCTCTCGGGGCTAGATACGCAGTATTTT. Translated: CAWDALSGLDTQYF.

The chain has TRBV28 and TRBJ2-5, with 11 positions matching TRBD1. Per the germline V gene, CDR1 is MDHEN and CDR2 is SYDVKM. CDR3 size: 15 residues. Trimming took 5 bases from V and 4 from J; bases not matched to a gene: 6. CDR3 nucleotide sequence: TGTGCCAGCAGTCCGGACAGGGGGCCTGGAGAGACCCAGTACTTC. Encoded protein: CASSPDRGPGETQYF.

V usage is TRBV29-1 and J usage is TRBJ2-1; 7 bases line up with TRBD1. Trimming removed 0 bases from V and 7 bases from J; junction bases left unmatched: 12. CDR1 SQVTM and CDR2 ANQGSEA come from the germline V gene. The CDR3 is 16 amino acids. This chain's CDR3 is CSVEDWGRGSINEQFF. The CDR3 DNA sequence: TGCAGCGTTGAAGATTGGGGCAGGGGGTCGATTAATGAGCAGTTCTTC.

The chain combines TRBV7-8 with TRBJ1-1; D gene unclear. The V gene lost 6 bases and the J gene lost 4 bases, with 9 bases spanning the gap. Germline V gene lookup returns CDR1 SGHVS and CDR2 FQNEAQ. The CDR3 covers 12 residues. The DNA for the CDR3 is TGTGCCAGCAGGGACCGGGGCACTGAAGCTTTCTTT. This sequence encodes CASRDRGTEAFF.

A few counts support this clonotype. CDR3 region: CASSSETGVNQPQHF. The CDR3 nucleotides are TGTGCCAGCAGTTCTGAGACAGGGGTCAATCAGCCCCAGCATTTT. V and J are TRBV12-3 or TRBV12-4 and TRBJ1-5; 8 nucleotides align to TRBD1. The V segment lost 4 bases and the J segment 3 bases; nucleotides outside the gene matches: 5. CDR3 length: 15 amino acids.

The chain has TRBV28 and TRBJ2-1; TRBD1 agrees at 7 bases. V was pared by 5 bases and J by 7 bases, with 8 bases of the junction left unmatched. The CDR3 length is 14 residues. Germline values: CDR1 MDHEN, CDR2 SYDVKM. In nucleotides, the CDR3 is TGTGCCAGCAGTCGTAGACAGGGCGAAAATGAGCAGTTCTTC. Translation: CASSRRQGENEQFF.

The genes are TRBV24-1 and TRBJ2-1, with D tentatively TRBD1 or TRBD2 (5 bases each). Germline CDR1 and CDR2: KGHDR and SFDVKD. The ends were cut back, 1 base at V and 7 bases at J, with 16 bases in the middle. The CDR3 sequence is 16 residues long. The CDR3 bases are TGTGCCACCAGTGATTTTGGGCAAGGTTGGGGGAATGAGCAGTTCTTC. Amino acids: CATSDFGQGWGNEQFF.

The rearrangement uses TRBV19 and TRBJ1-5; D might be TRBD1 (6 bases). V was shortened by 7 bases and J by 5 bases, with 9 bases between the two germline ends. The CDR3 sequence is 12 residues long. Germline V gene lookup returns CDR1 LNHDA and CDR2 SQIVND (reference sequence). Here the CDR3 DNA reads TGTGCCAGTAAAACAGGGTATCAGCCCCAGCATTTT. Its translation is CASKTGYQPQHF.

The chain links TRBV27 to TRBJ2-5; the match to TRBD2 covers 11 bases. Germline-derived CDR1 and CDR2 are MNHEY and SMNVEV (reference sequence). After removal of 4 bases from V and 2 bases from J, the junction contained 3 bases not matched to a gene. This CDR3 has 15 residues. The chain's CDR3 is CASSWGTSGQETQYF. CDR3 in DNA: TGTGCCAGCAGTTGGGGGACTAGCGGACAAGAGACCCAGTACTTC.

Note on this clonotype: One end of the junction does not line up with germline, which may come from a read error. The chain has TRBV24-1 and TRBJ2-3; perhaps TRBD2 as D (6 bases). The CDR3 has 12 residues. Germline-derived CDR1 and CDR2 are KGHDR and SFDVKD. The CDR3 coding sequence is TGTGCCACCGGTGATCTCGGGACTCCGGTGGATTTT. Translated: CATGDLGTPVDF.

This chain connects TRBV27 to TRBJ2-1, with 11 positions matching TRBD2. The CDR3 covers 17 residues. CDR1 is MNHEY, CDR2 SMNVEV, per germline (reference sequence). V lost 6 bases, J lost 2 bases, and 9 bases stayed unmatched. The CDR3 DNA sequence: TGTGCCAGCAGGATTGGGACTAGCGGATATGCCTACAATGAGCAGTTCTTC. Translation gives CASRIGTSGYAYNEQFF.

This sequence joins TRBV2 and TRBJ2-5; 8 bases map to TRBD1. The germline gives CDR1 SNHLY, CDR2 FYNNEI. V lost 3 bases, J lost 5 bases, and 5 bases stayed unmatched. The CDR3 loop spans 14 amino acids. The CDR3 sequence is CASSEAGGSETQYF. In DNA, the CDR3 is TGTGCCAGCAGTGAGGCAGGGGGCAGCGAGACCCAGTACTTC. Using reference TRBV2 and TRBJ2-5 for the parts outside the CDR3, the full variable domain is EPEVTQTPSHQVTQMGQEVILRCVPISNHLYFYWYRQILGQKVEFLVSFYNNEISEKSEIFDDQFSVERPDGSNFTLKIRSTKLEDSAMYFCASSEAGGSETQYFGPGTRLLVL.

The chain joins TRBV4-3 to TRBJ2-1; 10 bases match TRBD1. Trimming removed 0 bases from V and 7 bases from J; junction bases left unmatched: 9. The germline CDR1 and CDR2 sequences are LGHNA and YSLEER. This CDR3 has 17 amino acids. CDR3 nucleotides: TGCGCCAGCAGCCAAGATCTGGTGAGACAGGGGGCTAATGAGCAGTTCTTC. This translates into CASSQDLVRQGANEQFF.

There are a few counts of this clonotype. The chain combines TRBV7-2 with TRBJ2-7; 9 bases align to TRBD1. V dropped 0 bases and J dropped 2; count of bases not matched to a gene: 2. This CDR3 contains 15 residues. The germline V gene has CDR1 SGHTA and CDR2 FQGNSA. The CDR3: CASSLAWTGAYEQYF. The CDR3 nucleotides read TGTGCCAGCAGCTTAGCCTGGACAGGGGCCTACGAGCAGTACTTC.

CDR3 residues: CASSLAGTPNQPQHF. DNA for the CDR3: TGTGCCAGCAGCTTAGCCGGGACCCCAAATCAGCCCCAGCATTTT. V gene TRBV11-2 combines with J gene TRBJ1-5, with a possible D match to TRBD1 (5 bases). CDR3 length: 15 amino acids. V gave up 1 base and J gave up 4 bases, with 11 bases separating them. Germline lookup yields CDR1 SGHAT and CDR2 FQNNGV.

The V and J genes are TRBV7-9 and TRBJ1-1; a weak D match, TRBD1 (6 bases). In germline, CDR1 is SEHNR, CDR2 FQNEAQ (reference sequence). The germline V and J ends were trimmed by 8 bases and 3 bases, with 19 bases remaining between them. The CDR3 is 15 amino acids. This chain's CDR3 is CASGNRASGHTEAFF. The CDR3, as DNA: TGTGCCAGCGGAAACAGGGCCTCGGGACACACTGAAGCTTTCTTT.

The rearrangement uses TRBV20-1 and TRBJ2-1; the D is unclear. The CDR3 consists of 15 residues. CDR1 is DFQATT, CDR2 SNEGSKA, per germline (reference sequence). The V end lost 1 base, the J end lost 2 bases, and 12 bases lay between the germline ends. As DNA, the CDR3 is TGCAGTGCTAGAGCAAGAGACCGCACCTACAATGAGCAGTTCTTC. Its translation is CSARARDRTYNEQFF.

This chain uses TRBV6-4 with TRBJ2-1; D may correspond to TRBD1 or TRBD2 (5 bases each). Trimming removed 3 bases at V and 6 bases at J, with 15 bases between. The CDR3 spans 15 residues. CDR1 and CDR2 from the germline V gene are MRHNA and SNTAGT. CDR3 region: CASSEEAGRSNEQFF. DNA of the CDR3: TGTGCCAGCAGTGAGGAGGCAGGGCGGAGCAATGAGCAGTTCTTC.

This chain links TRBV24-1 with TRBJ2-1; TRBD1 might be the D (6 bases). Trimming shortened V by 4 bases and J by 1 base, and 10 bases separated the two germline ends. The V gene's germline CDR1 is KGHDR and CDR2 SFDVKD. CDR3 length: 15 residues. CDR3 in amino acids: CATSETGMSYNEQFF. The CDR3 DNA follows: TGTGCCACCAGTGAAACAGGGATGTCCTACAATGAGCAGTTCTTC.

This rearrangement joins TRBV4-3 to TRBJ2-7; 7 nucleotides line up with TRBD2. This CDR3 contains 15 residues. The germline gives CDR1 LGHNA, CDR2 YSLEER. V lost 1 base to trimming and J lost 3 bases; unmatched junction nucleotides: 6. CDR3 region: CASSQGSGADYEQYF. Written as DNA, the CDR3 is TGCGCCAGCAGCCAAGGGAGCGGGGCGGACTACGAGCAGTACTTC.

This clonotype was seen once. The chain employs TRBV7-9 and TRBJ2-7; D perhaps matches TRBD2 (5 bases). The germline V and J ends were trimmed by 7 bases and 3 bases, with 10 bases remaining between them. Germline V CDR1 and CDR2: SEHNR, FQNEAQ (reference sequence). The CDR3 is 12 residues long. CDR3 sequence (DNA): TGTGCCAGCACTGGTCGGGACTACGAGCAGTACTTC. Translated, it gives CASTGRDYEQYF.